The 17 T cell receptor beta chains given below trace back to one sample, sequenced in a study of T cells in tumors after PD-1 blockade. Assay used: immunoSEQ multiplex PCR; TCRdb lists only in-frame clones, some missing. The table records around 13,000 clones, 55% to 80% of them present only once. The input for sequencing was tumor tissue, taken before anti-PD-1 treatment. The source of these receptors is a human donor with cutaneous squamous cell carcinoma.

This rearrangement joins TRBV9 to TRBJ2-7; D perhaps matches TRBD1 (5 bases). Germline V gene sequence: CDR1 SGDLS, CDR2 YYNGEE. Trimming removed 4 bases from V and 2 bases from J, with 19 bases in between. The length of the CDR3 is 16 residues. CDR3: CASSPRGGAVAYEQYF. The CDR3 DNA reads as TGTGCCAGCAGCCCCAGAGGTGGGGCTGTAGCCTACGAGCAGTACTTC.

The rearrangement links TRBV2 to TRBJ1-3; 9 nucleotides align to TRBD1. With V trimmed by 2 bases and J by 4 bases, 3 bases remained unmatched. Germline V gene sequence: CDR1 SNHLY, CDR2 FYNNEI. The length of the CDR3 is 15 residues. CDR3 DNA sequence: TGTGCCAGCAGTGAAAACAGGGGGCGCGGAAACACCATATATTTT. This codes for CASSENRGRGNTIYF.

V gene TRBV5-1 combines with J gene TRBJ1-1, with unresolved D. V dropped 4 bases and J dropped 1 base, with 11 bases sitting between them. The germline gives CDR1 SGHRS, CDR2 YFSETQ. This CDR3 has 14 amino acids. The CDR3, as DNA: TGCGCCAGCAGCCCAGTGACACCGAACACTGAAGCTTTCTTT. Translation gives CASSPVTPNTEAFF.

V gene TRBV4-1 combines with J gene TRBJ1-4, with D possibly matching TRBD1 (5 bases). The CDR3 extends over 15 amino acids. Trimming removed 0 bases at V and 8 bases at J, with 13 bases between. Germline-derived CDR1 and CDR2 are MGHRA and YSYEKL. The CDR3 reads CASSQEGLGGEKLFF. CDR3 in DNA: TGCGCCAGCAGCCAAGAGGGACTTGGGGGAGAAAAACTGTTTTTT.

The chain carries TRBV6-2 or TRBV6-3 and TRBJ2-5, with TRBD1 matching 8 bases. The CDR3 consists of 15 residues. Germline-derived CDR1 and CDR2 are MNHEY and SVGEGT. J was trimmed by 7 bases and V by 4 bases; bases with no gene match: 11. CDR3 coding DNA: TGTGCCAGCAGTTCTACACCCAGGGGGCTTGGGACCCAGTACTTC. Translated: CASSSTPRGLGTQYF.

This clone was counted a single time. The chain recombines TRBV7-6 with TRBJ2-7; possibly TRBD2 for D (5 bases). The germline V gene encodes CDR1 SGHVS and CDR2 FNYEAQ. This CDR3 spans 14 amino acids. V was pared by 2 bases and J by 0 bases, with 8 bases between. The CDR3 nucleotides are TGTGCCAGCAGCTTAAGTGGGAGCTCCTACGAGCAGTACTTC. The encoded protein is CASSLSGSSYEQYF. The entire variable domain, with the rest obtained from reference TRBV7-6 and TRBJ2-7, is as follows: GAGVSQSPRYKVTKRGQDVALRCDPISGHVSLYWYRQALGQGPEFLTYFNYEAQQDKSGLPNDRFSAERPEGSISTLTIQRTEQRDSAMYRCASSLSGSSYEQYFGPGTRLTVT.

In its sample, this clone was seen a few times. V is TRBV10-3 and J is TRBJ2-7, with D hard to call. The V end lost 11 bases, the J end lost 3 bases, and 23 bases lay between the germline ends. The CDR3 has 15 residues. CDR1 is ENHRY, CDR2 SYGVKD, per germline. The DNA of the CDR3 is TGTGCCGTAGGCTACTTGCTGGGTGAACGCTACGAGCAGTACTTC. It specifies CAVGYLLGERYEQYF.

The chain links TRBV5-6 to TRBJ1-4, with 8 bases lining up with TRBD1. Germline V gene sequence: CDR1 SGHDT, CDR2 YYEEEE. Trimming removed 4 bases from V and 0 bases from J; junction bases left unmatched: 11. The CDR3 is 18 amino acids. CDR3 DNA: TGTGCCAGCAGCATCATGGACAGGGACACGGCAACTAATGAAAAACTGTTTTTT. Residues: CASSIMDRDTATNEKLFF.

This clone has just a few counts. V is TRBV6-5 and J is TRBJ2-3; 7 bases fit TRBD2. CDR1 MNHEY and CDR2 SVGAGI come from the germline V gene. The V and J ends lost 4 bases and 2 bases, in that order; junction bases with no gene match: 9. The CDR3 extends over 16 amino acids. The CDR3, as DNA: TGTGCCAGCAGTTTCTCACTAGCGTTTGCCACAGATACGCAGTATTTT. Its protein is CASSFSLAFATDTQYF.

V and J are TRBV7-2 and TRBJ2-7; 9 nucleotides agree with TRBD2. Germline V gene sequence: CDR1 SGHTA, CDR2 FQGNSA. This CDR3 is 16 amino acids long. V lost 5 bases and J lost 4; bases outside the gene matches: 12. The CDR3 coding sequence is TGTGCCAGCAGCCAAGGGATAGCGGGAGTATCTTACGAGCAGTACTTC. Translating it yields CASSQGIAGVSYEQYF.

This clone was observed a single time. This rearrangement joins TRBV11-2 to TRBJ2-2, with 9 bases that match TRBD2. Germline values: CDR1 SGHAT, CDR2 FQNNGV. Trimming removed 5 bases from V and 6 bases from J; junction bases left unmatched: 10. The CDR3 loop spans 16 amino acids. The CDR3 DNA is TGTGCCAGCAGCCACACCGGGACTAGCCGGGCCGGGGAGCTGTTTTTT. It specifies CASSHTGTSRAGELFF.

The rearrangement joins TRBV7-9 to TRBJ2-3; TRBD2 matches at 8 bases. CDR3 length equals 14 residues. Per the germline V gene, CDR1 is SEHNR and CDR2 is FQNEAQ (reference sequence). The trim removed 4 bases at V and 4 bases at J, leaving 4 bases unmatched. CDR3: CASSSRGGPDTQYF. The CDR3 DNA reads TGTGCCAGCAGCTCACGGGGGGGGCCAGATACGCAGTATTTT.

V is TRBV19 and J is TRBJ1-5; 9 nucleotides agree with TRBD1. In germline, CDR1 is LNHDA, CDR2 SQIVND (reference sequence). V shed 7 bases and J 0 bases; nucleotides not matched to a gene: 10. There are 17 residues in the CDR3. The DNA of the CDR3 is TGTGCCAGTATTAAGGGACAGGGCGCTTATAGCAATCAGCCCCAGCATTTT. Its translation is CASIKGQGAYSNQPQHF.

The rearrangement uses TRBV21-1 and TRBJ1-2. TRBV21-1 is marked as a pseudogene. There are 17 residues in the CDR3. The CDR3: CASSPKAQVPWGYGYTF. The DNA for the CDR3 is TGTGCCAGCAGTCCTAAGGCCCAGGTCCCGTGGGGATATGGCTACACCTTC.

This clone was counted a single time. V gene TRBV12-3 or TRBV12-4 combines with J gene TRBJ2-1; D gene ambiguous. Trimming pared 5 bases from V and 7 bases from J, leaving 12 bases between. The CDR3 has 13 residues. The CDR3 sequence: CASSPPGFNEQFF. CDR3 coding DNA: TGTGCCAGCAGTCCTCCCGGTTTTAATGAGCAGTTCTTC.

This clone was observed a handful of times. The gene calls are TRBV18 and TRBJ2-5; 7 bases match TRBD2. V lost 3 bases to trimming and J lost 4 bases; unmatched junction nucleotides: 2. The germline CDR1 and CDR2 sequences are KGHSH and LQKENI. The CDR3 is 13 amino acids. The CDR3 is CASSPRLAETQYF. Here the CDR3 DNA reads TGTGCCAGCTCACCTCGACTAGCAGAGACCCAGTACTTC.

The V and J genes are TRBV27 and TRBJ2-3; 8 bases agree with TRBD1. Germline-derived CDR1 and CDR2 are MNHEY and SMNVEV (reference sequence). CDR3 length: 14 residues. The ends lost 6 bases at V and 5 bases at J; junction bases unmatched: 7. The CDR3 nucleotides are TGTGCCAGCAGAACAGGGGGTAAGAGAGATACGCAGTATTTT. It is translated as CASRTGGKRDTQYF.